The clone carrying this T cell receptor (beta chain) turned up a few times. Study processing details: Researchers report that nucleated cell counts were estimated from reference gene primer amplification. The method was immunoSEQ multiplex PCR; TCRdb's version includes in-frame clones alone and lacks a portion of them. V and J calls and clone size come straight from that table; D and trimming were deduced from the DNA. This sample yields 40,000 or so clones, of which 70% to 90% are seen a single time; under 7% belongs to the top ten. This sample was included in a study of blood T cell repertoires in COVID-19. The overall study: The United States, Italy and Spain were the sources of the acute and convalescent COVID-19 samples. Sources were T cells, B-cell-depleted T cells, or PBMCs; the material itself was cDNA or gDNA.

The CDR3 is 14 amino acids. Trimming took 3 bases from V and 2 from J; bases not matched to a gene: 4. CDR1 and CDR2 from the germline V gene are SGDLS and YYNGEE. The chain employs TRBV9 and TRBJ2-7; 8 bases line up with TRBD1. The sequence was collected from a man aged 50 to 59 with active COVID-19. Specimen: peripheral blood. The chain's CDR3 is CASSATGAPYEQYF. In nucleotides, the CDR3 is TGTGCCAGCAGCGCGACAGGGGCACCCTACGAGCAGTACTTC.